This TCR beta chain was profiled in a study of blood T cell repertoires in COVID-19. Across the study: Donors in the United States, Italy and Spain gave samples during acute or convalescent COVID-19.

The protocol was immunoSEQ multiplex PCR, while the TCRdb copy is restricted to in-frame clones and leaves out a portion. This repertoire shows 65,000 to 75,000 clones, about 80% found once; its top ten account for about 43%. Unmatched junction bases numbered 9, after V lost 4 bases and J lost 3 bases. Germline assignment: CDR1 LGHDT and CDR2 YNNKEL (reference sequence). CDR3 size: 16 residues. Sample: peripheral blood. The TCR was taken from a man older than 75 with acute or convalescent COVID-19. The V call is TRBV3-1 (or the pseudogene TRBV3-2), the J call TRBJ2-3, with 8 bases fitting TRBD1. CDR3 residues: CASSPLTGVGTDTQYF. For the CDR3, the DNA is TGTGCCAGCAGCCCGTTGACAGGGGTGGGTACAGATACGCAGTATTTT.